Following are 18 T cell receptor beta chains from one sample sequenced in a study of OX40 agonist ivuxolimab in advanced cancers. Clones were sequenced by immunoSEQ multiplex PCR, and TCRdb holds only the in-frame ones, with some missing. Among roughly 71,000 clones, about 90% were seen once, and the ten largest hold approximately 15%. Sample: CD4+ or CD8+ T cells sorted from blood, taken in a trial of the OX40 agonist ivuxolimab. The receptors shown here come from an adult with an advanced solid tumor such as melanoma, head and neck, liver or kidney cancer.

The chain carries TRBV5-6 and TRBJ2-1, with D perhaps TRBD1 (5 bases). Trimming stripped 0 bases from V and 3 bases from J, with 10 bases between. Germline V gene sequence: CDR1 SGHDT, CDR2 YYEEEE. The CDR3 runs 15 residues. The CDR3 DNA is TGTGCCAGCAGCTTGGAACAGGAGTTCTACAATGAGCAGTTCTTC. It codes for CASSLEQEFYNEQFF. Supplemented by reference TRBV5-6 and TRBJ2-1, the full variable domain reads DAGVTQSPTHLIKTRGQQVTLRCSPKSGHDTVSWYQQALGQGPQFIFQYYEEEERQRGNFPDRFSGHQFPNYSSELNVNALLLGDSALYLCASSLEQEFYNEQFFGPGTRLTVL.

This chain uses TRBV9 with TRBJ2-1; maybe TRBD2 (5 bases). V lost 2 bases and J lost 0, with 18 bases in between. Germline loops: CDR1 SGDLS, CDR2 YYNGEE. The CDR3 spans 18 residues. CDR3 sequence: CASSVGGEGWSSYNEQFF. CDR3 DNA sequence: TGTGCCAGCAGCGTCGGCGGAGAGGGTTGGAGCTCCTACAATGAGCAGTTCTTC.

The chain employs TRBV5-8 and TRBJ2-7, with D possibly matching TRBD2 (5 bases). CDR3 length equals 13 residues. Germline assignment: CDR1 SGHTS and CDR2 YDEGEE. V was clipped by 2 bases and J by 0 bases, with 6 bases between them. For the CDR3, the DNA is TGTGCCAGCAGCTTAGGGAGCTCCTACGAGCAGTACTTC. The encoded protein is CASSLGSSYEQYF. The whole variable domain, remainder taken from reference TRBV5-8 and TRBJ2-7, is EAGVTQSPTHLIKTRGQQATLRCSPISGHTSVYWYQQALGLGLQFLLWYDEGEERNRGNFPPRFSGRQFPNYSSELNVNALELEDSALYLCASSLGSSYEQYFGPGTRLTVT.

The chain recombines TRBV27 with TRBJ2-1; TRBD2 matches at 9 bases. With V trimmed by 5 bases and J by 0 bases, 8 bases remained unmatched. Germline loops: CDR1 MNHEY, CDR2 SMNVEV (reference sequence). This CDR3 is 17 amino acids long. CDR3 sequence reads: CASSPPLAGVSYNEQFF. Here the CDR3 DNA reads TGTGCCAGCAGTCCACCCTTAGCGGGAGTCTCCTACAATGAGCAGTTCTTC.

The chain carries TRBV9 and TRBJ1-2; D is unclear. This CDR3 contains 14 residues. CDR1 is SGDLS, CDR2 YYNGEE, per germline. V was trimmed by 0 bases and J by 2 bases, leaving 8 bases between them. CDR3 sequence reads: CASSVATQNYGYTF. Written as DNA, the CDR3 is TGTGCCAGCAGCGTAGCTACGCAGAACTATGGCTACACCTTC.

The chain's CDR3 is CASSLVPLEWGTDTQYF. In DNA, the CDR3 is TGTGCCAGCAGTTTAGTTCCCCTAGAGTGGGGCACAGATACGCAGTATTTT. The J gene is TRBJ2-3, the V gene TRBV28; no clear D gene. This CDR3 region has 17 residues. V lost 2 bases and J 1 base, leaving 16 bases between the germline ends. Germline loops: CDR1 MDHEN, CDR2 SYDVKM.

V and J are TRBV19 and TRBJ2-1; 8 nucleotides align to TRBD1. CDR1 is LNHDA, CDR2 SQIVND, per germline (reference sequence). The trim removed 0 bases at V and 5 bases at J, leaving 6 bases unmatched. This CDR3 contains 16 residues. CDR3 sequence (DNA): TGTGCCAGTAGTATAGATCCAGGGGGCCCTCACAATGAGCAGTTCTTC. Encoded protein: CASSIDPGGPHNEQFF.

CDR3 bases: TGTGCCAGTAGTATAGTGGATCGCCGCACCGGGGAGCTGTTTTTT. This encodes CASSIVDRRTGELFF. This chain connects TRBV19 to TRBJ2-2; D remains ambiguous. V shed 1 base and J shed 4 bases, with 10 bases lying between them. The CDR3 has 15 residues. From germline, CDR1 is LNHDA and CDR2 SQIVND (reference sequence).

The chain couples TRBV27 to TRBJ2-7, with D possibly being TRBD1 (6 bases). Germline V gene sequence: CDR1 MNHEY, CDR2 SMNVEV (reference sequence). The CDR3 is 15 residues long. V was shortened by 0 bases and J by 1 base, with 10 bases between the two germline ends. DNA of the CDR3: TGTGCCAGCAGTTTATCGGACAGTAGGTCCTACGAGCAGTACTTC. Translation gives CASSLSDSRSYEQYF.

V gene TRBV6-5 combines with J gene TRBJ2-7; 8 bases line up with TRBD1. Trimming cost V 5 bases and J 2 bases; bases outside gene matches: 8. The germline V gene has CDR1 MNHEY and CDR2 SVGAGI. The CDR3 is 15 residues long. DNA of the CDR3: TGTGCCAGCAGTCACGGGACAGGCCAGCCCTACGAGCAGTACTTC. Encoded protein: CASSHGTGQPYEQYF.

CDR3 DNA: TGTGCCAGCAGCTTCCCTGGCGGGGTCCCCAGCTACAATGAGCAGTTCTTC. Its protein is CASSFPGGVPSYNEQFF. This chain connects TRBV11-2 to TRBJ2-1; a weak D match, TRBD2 (6 bases). In germline, CDR1 is SGHAT, CDR2 FQNNGV. Trimming took off 3 bases at V and 3 bases at J, with 18 bases between the two ends. There are 17 residues in the CDR3.

This chain connects TRBV9 to TRBJ2-1; 9 bases are shared with TRBD1. CDR3 size: 15 residues. Germline V CDR1 and CDR2: SGDLS, YYNGEE. Trimming at V came to 4 bases and at J to 4 bases, leaving 6 bases not matched to a gene. DNA for the CDR3: TGTGCCAGCAGCATCCGGGACAGGGCATACAATGAGCAGTTCTTC. It encodes CASSIRDRAYNEQFF.

The J gene is TRBJ1-5, the V gene TRBV27; D ambiguous. The CDR3 extends over 14 amino acids. Trimming pared 2 bases from V and 6 bases from J, leaving 11 bases between. The germline gives CDR1 MNHEY, CDR2 SMNVEV (reference sequence). The CDR3 loop reads CASSLGFGVQPQHF. The DNA for the CDR3 is TGTGCCAGCAGTTTAGGGTTTGGGGTTCAGCCCCAGCATTTT.

The DNA of the CDR3 is TGTGCCAGCTCACCAGTGTCCTACGAGCAGTACTTC. Residues: CASSPVSYEQYF. The genes are TRBV18 and TRBJ2-7; D call uncertain. CDR1 is KGHSH and CDR2 is LQKENI in the germline V gene. V lost 2 bases and J lost 1, with 3 bases in between. This CDR3 is built from 12 residues.

The V and J genes are TRBV6-5 and TRBJ2-7; tentative D call: TRBD1 (6 bases). Germline assignment: CDR1 MNHEY and CDR2 SVGAGI. The CDR3 spans 11 residues. The ends were cut back, 0 bases at V and 12 bases at J, with 9 bases in the middle. CDR3 bases: TGTGCCAGCAGTTACTCGGACAGTTGGTACTTC. Translation gives CASSYSDSWYF.

DNA for the CDR3: TGTGCCAGCAGCCTGCCGGAGGATAGCACAGATACGCAGTATTTT. Protein: CASSLPEDSTDTQYF. The chain has TRBV4-2 and TRBJ2-3; the D gene is possibly TRBD2 (5 bases). V was cut by 4 bases and J by 0 bases, with 11 bases left in between. The V gene's germline CDR1 is LGHNA and CDR2 YNFKEQ. The CDR3 is 15 amino acids.

The rearrangement uses TRBV19 and TRBJ2-7; no clear D. The ends were cut back, 4 bases at V and 1 base at J, with 8 bases in the middle. From germline, CDR1 is LNHDA and CDR2 SQIVND (reference sequence). CDR3 length: 13 residues. The CDR3 nucleotides are TGTGCCAGTAGTAACCATATGTCCTACGAGCAGTACTTC. Amino acids: CASSNHMSYEQYF. The variable domain in full, with the rest retrieved from reference TRBV19 and TRBJ2-7, is DGGITQSPKYLFRKEGQNVTLSCEQNLNHDAMYWYRQDPGQGLRLIYYSQIVNDFQKGDIAEGYSVSREKKESFPLTVTSAQKNPTAFYLCASSNHMSYEQYFGPGTRLTVT.

The chain uses TRBV7-9 and TRBJ2-1, with TRBD2 matching over 9 bases. V gave up 4 bases and J gave up 10 bases; unmatched junction bases: 5. The CDR3 is made up of 13 amino acids. CDR1 is SEHNR, CDR2 FQNEAQ, per germline (reference sequence). The CDR3 reads CASSSGLAREQFF. Written as DNA, the CDR3 is TGTGCCAGCAGCTCGGGACTAGCCCGGGAGCAGTTCTTC.